The rows below give T cell receptor beta chains drawn from one sample of a study of shared clonotypes between healthy human individuals. Profiling relied on immunoSEQ multiplex PCR, and the TCRdb table lists in-frame clones only, not all of them. The table lists over 850,000 clones, around 78% of them singletons. Material: memory CD4+ T cells from PBMCs. The origin of the receptors is a man younger than 35 in good health. Some clones in this sample may be carry-over from other donors' samples. Each CDR3 is given with its conserved first and last residue. D genes are given only for firm matches. The size entry is marked missing in some rows and otherwise reads once, few, many or a size class.

J gene: TRBJ2-7
V gene: TRBV7-2
clone size: once
D gene: NA
CDR3 protein: CASAPTRRYGEQYF
CDR3 DNA: TGTGCCAGCGCCCCGACTAGGAGATACGGAGAGCAGTACTTC

J gene: TRBJ2-1
V gene: TRBV29-1
clone size: NA
D gene: NA
CDR3 protein: CSVPVGPRDNEQFF
CDR3 DNA: TGCAGCGTGCCCGTGGGCCCTCGGGACAATGAGCAGTTCTTC

J gene: TRBJ2-5
V gene: TRBV9
clone size: NA
D gene: TRBD1
CDR3 protein: CASSSGTGGQETQYF
CDR3 DNA: TGTGCCAGCAGCTCTGGGACAGGGGGCCAAGAGACCCAGTACTTC

J gene: TRBJ2-2
V gene: TRBV6-5
clone size: NA
D gene: NA
CDR3 protein: CASSFSGPNTGELFF
CDR3 DNA: TGTGCCAGCAGCTTTAGCGGTCCGAACACCGGGGAGCTGTTTTTT

J gene: TRBJ2-7
V gene: TRBV2
clone size: NA
D gene: NA
CDR3 protein: CASGDGRRYEQYF
CDR3 DNA: TGTGCCAGCGGAGACGGTCGGCGCTACGAGCAGTACTTC

J gene: TRBJ2-7
V gene: TRBV27
clone size: NA
D gene: TRBD2
CDR3 protein: CASSTSASGRGYYEQYF
CDR3 DNA: TGTGCCAGCAGTACGTCCGCTAGCGGGAGAGGGTACTACGAGCAGTACTTC

J gene: TRBJ2-2
V gene: TRBV25-1
clone size: NA
D gene: NA
CDR3 protein: CASSDRLGTTLTGELFF
CDR3 DNA: TGTGCCAGCAGTGACCGCCTCGGGACAACCTTAACCGGGGAGCTGTTTTTT

J gene: TRBJ2-5
V gene: TRBV18
clone size: NA
D gene: NA
CDR3 protein: CASSPGGVRRQETQYF
CDR3 DNA: TGTGCCAGCTCACCAGGCGGTGTAAGGAGGCAAGAGACCCAGTACTTC

J gene: TRBJ2-7
V gene: TRBV7-2
clone size: few
D gene: TRBD1
CDR3 protein: CASSLGPGQGYYEQYF
CDR3 DNA: TGTGCCAGCAGCTTAGGGCCCGGACAGGGTTACTACGAGCAGTACTTC

J gene: TRBJ2-7
V gene: TRBV19
clone size: NA
D gene: NA
CDR3 protein: CASSGGAYEQYF
CDR3 DNA: TGTGCCAGTAGCGGTGGTGCTTACGAGCAGTACTTC

J gene: TRBJ2-1
V gene: TRBV4-1
clone size: NA
D gene: NA
CDR3 protein: CASSQDWQGSYNEQFF
CDR3 DNA: TGCGCCAGCAGCCAAGATTGGCAGGGTTCCTACAATGAGCAGTTCTTC

J gene: TRBJ2-7
V gene: TRBV2
clone size: NA
D gene: NA
CDR3 protein: CASSDLRRSNSYEQYF
CDR3 DNA: TGTGCCAGCAGTGATTTGCGCAGATCCAACTCCTACGAGCAGTACTTC

J gene: TRBJ2-1
V gene: TRBV28
clone size: NA
D gene: NA
CDR3 protein: CAIDRNHNEQFF
CDR3 DNA: TGTGCCATTGACAGGAACCACAATGAGCAGTTCTTC

J gene: TRBJ1-3
V gene: TRBV7-2
clone size: once
D gene: NA
CDR3 protein: CASSYRSTIYF
CDR3 DNA: TGTGCCAGCAGCTACAGGAGCACCATATATTTT